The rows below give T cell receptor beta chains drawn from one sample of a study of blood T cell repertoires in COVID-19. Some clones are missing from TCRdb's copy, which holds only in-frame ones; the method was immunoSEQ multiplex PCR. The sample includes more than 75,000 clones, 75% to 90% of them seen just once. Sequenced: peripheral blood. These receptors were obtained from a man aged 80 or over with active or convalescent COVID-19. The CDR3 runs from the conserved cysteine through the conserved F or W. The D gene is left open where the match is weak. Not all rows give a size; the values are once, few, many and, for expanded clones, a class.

CDR3: CASSQDPTSPLAPEQFF
DNA: TGCGCCAGCAGCCAAGACCCGACTAGCCCACTCGCACCTGAGCAGTTCTTC
D: TRBD2
V: TRBV4-3
size: NA
J: TRBJ2-1

CDR3: CATNPRGGGSSYNEQFF
DNA: TGTGCCACCAACCCTAGGGGGGGCGGAAGCTCCTACAATGAGCAGTTCTTC
D: NA
V: TRBV15
size: NA
J: TRBJ2-1

CDR3: CASSARGRSNQPQHF
DNA: TGTGCCAGCAGTGCCAGGGGGCGAAGCAATCAGCCCCAGCATTTT
D: TRBD1
V: TRBV27
size: NA
J: TRBJ1-5

CDR3: CASSERHLGETQYF
DNA: TGTGCCAGCAGTGAAAGGCACCTAGGAGAGACCCAGTACTTC
D: NA
V: TRBV2
size: NA
J: TRBJ2-5

CDR3: CASSEIVLGGTEAFF
DNA: TGTGCCAGCAGTGAGATTGTGCTAGGGGGCACTGAAGCTTTCTTT
D: NA
V: TRBV2
size: NA
J: TRBJ1-1

CDR3: CASSHTSFLLRETQYF
DNA: TGTGCCAGCAGCCATACTAGCTTCCTTCTTCGGGAGACCCAGTACTTC
D: NA
V: TRBV7-8
size: NA
J: TRBJ2-5

CDR3: CASSRYPPRDGTVNSPLHF
DNA: TGCGCCAGCAGCCGATATCCCCCCCGGGACGGGACAGTCAATTCACCCCTCCACTTT
D: TRBD1
V: TRBV4-1
size: NA
J: TRBJ1-6

CDR3: CASSLTGQGTGELFF
DNA: TGTGCCAGCAGCTTAACGGGACAGGGAACCGGGGAGCTGTTTTTT
D: TRBD1
V: TRBV7-3
size: once
J: TRBJ2-2

CDR3: CASSLIGGGQYNEQFF
DNA: TGTGCCAGCAGCTTAATAGGTGGAGGACAGTACAATGAGCAGTTCTTC
D: NA
V: TRBV7-3
size: NA
J: TRBJ2-1

CDR3: CASSSIPGQGGETQYF
DNA: TGTGCCAGCAGCTCCATACCGGGACAGGGAGGAGAGACCCAGTACTTC
D: TRBD1
V: TRBV7-9
size: NA
J: TRBJ2-5

CDR3: CASSFGQGQGNSPLHF
DNA: TGCGCCAGCAGCTTCGGACAGGGCCAGGGCAATTCACCCCTCCACTTT
D: TRBD1
V: TRBV5-1
size: NA
J: TRBJ1-6

CDR3: CASSVAPSNEQFF
DNA: TGTGCCAGCAGCGTAGCTCCTAGCAATGAGCAGTTCTTC
D: NA
V: TRBV9
size: few
J: TRBJ2-1

CDR3: CASSSRGELFF
DNA: TGTGCCAGCTCCTCCCGCGGGGAGCTGTTTTTT
D: NA
V: TRBV18
size: NA
J: TRBJ2-2

CDR3: CASSLGATGHEQFF
DNA: TGTGCCAGCAGCTTGGGGGCGACAGGCCATGAGCAGTTCTTC
D: NA
V: TRBV5-8
size: NA
J: TRBJ2-1

CDR3: CASSLPTGGGYGYTF
DNA: TGTGCCAGCAGTTTACCGACAGGGGGAGGCTATGGCTACACCTTC
D: TRBD1
V: TRBV28
size: NA
J: TRBJ1-2

CDR3: CASSQGQGASTPQHF
DNA: TGTGCCAGCAGCCAAGGTCAGGGGGCGTCGACTCCCCAGCATTTT
D: TRBD1
V: TRBV3-1/TRBV3-2
size: NA
J: TRBJ1-5

CDR3: CASSSHYRENTEAFF
DNA: TGTGCCAGCAGTTCACATTACAGAGAGAACACTGAAGCTTTCTTT
D: NA
V: TRBV27
size: NA
J: TRBJ1-1

CDR3: CASSILAGEETQYF
DNA: TGTGCCAGCAGCATACTAGCGGGAGAAGAGACCCAGTACTTC
D: TRBD2
V: TRBV5-4
size: once
J: TRBJ2-5

CDR3: CASKGTSGKIGTDTQYF
DNA: TGTGCCAGTAAAGGGACTAGCGGGAAGATAGGCACAGATACGCAGTATTTT
D: TRBD2
V: TRBV19
size: NA
J: TRBJ2-3

CDR3: CASSLYSGRQETQYF
DNA: TGCGCCAGCAGCTTGTACAGCGGGAGACAAGAGACCCAGTACTTC
D: TRBD2
V: TRBV5-1
size: NA
J: TRBJ2-5

CDR3: CSASRWDRGQTQYF
DNA: TGCAGTGCTAGTCGCTGGGACAGGGGGCAGACCCAGTACTTC
D: TRBD1
V: TRBV20-1
size: NA
J: TRBJ2-5

CDR3: CATSVGGASYEQYF
DNA: TGTGCCACCAGTGTCGGCGGCGCGTCCTACGAGCAGTACTTC
D: NA
V: TRBV24-1
size: few
J: TRBJ2-7

CDR3: CASSLRGRASNRYF
DNA: TGTGCCAGCAGCTTACGCGGGAGGGCCTCAAATCGGTATTTT
D: TRBD2
V: TRBV13
size: few
J: TRBJ2-3

CDR3: CASSSNLNTEAFF
DNA: TGTGCCAGCAGCTCTAATTTGAACACTGAAGCTTTCTTT
D: NA
V: TRBV11-2
size: NA
J: TRBJ1-1

CDR3: CASSGGPWGYNEQFF
DNA: TGTGCCAGCAGTGGGGGCCCCTGGGGCTACAATGAGCAGTTCTTC
D: NA
V: TRBV2
size: NA
J: TRBJ2-1

CDR3: CATRSGQGANQPQHF
DNA: TGTGCCACCAGGTCCGGACAGGGGGCGAATCAGCCCCAGCATTTT
D: TRBD1
V: TRBV24-1
size: NA
J: TRBJ1-5

CDR3: CASSFLQIISPLHF
DNA: TGTGCCAGCAGTTTTTTGCAGATCATCTCACCCCTCCACTTT
D: NA
V: TRBV28
size: NA
J: TRBJ1-6

CDR3: CASSPDRAPGANVLTF
DNA: TGTGCCAGCAGCCCCGACAGGGCCCCTGGGGCCAACGTCCTGACTTTC
D: TRBD1
V: TRBV27
size: NA
J: TRBJ2-6

CDR3: CASRRTGNSYEQYF
DNA: TGTGCCAGCAGGCGGACAGGGAACTCCTACGAGCAGTACTTC
D: TRBD1
V: TRBV6-5
size: NA
J: TRBJ2-7

CDR3: CASSFLSGYTF
DNA: TGTGCCAGCAGTTTTCTTAGCGGCTACACCTTC
D: NA
V: TRBV28
size: NA
J: TRBJ1-2

CDR3: CASSRGIAGAAYEQYF
DNA: TGCGCCAGCAGCCGAGGGATAGCGGGAGCGGCCTACGAGCAGTACTTC
D: TRBD2
V: TRBV4-3
size: NA
J: TRBJ2-7

CDR3: CASSPDRGEGEQYF
DNA: TGTGCCAGCAGCCCCGACAGGGGAGAGGGCGAGCAGTACTTC
D: TRBD1
V: TRBV5-6
size: NA
J: TRBJ2-7

CDR3: CASSRQQETQYF
DNA: TGTGCCAGCAGCAGACAGCAAGAGACCCAGTACTTC
D: NA
V: TRBV5-8
size: NA
J: TRBJ2-5

CDR3: CASSHFSGTGGYEQYF
DNA: TGCGCCAGCAGCCATTTCTCCGGGACAGGGGGGTACGAGCAGTACTTC
D: TRBD1
V: TRBV4-1
size: once
J: TRBJ2-7

CDR3: CATSQGAGQPQHF
DNA: TGTGCCACCAGTCAGGGGGCGGGTCAGCCCCAGCATTTT
D: TRBD1
V: TRBV24-1
size: NA
J: TRBJ1-5

CDR3: CATSREARAYNEQFF
DNA: TGTGCCACCAGCAGAGAAGCGCGGGCCTACAATGAGCAGTTCTTC
D: NA
V: TRBV15
size: NA
J: TRBJ2-1

CDR3: CASSTEPSWGYTF
DNA: TGTGCCAGCAGTACGGAGCCCTCCTGGGGCTACACCTTC
D: NA
V: TRBV6-6
size: NA
J: TRBJ1-2

CDR3: CASSPNRGEETQYF
DNA: TGTGCCAGCAGCCCCAACAGGGGAGAGGAGACCCAGTACTTC
D: TRBD1
V: TRBV28
size: NA
J: TRBJ2-5